The 24 T cell receptor beta chains below all came from one sample that was sequenced in a study of immune evolution from preneoplasia to lung adenocarcinoma. The protocol was immunoSEQ multiplex PCR, while the TCRdb copy is restricted to in-frame clones and leaves out a portion. This table has around 9,900 clones, 88% appearing once. Sequencing was carried out using FFPE invasive lung adenocarcinoma tissue. The receptors were sampled from a person in their 70s with invasive lung adenocarcinoma. Some clones in this sample may be carry-over from other donors' samples.

A few counts support this clone. The CDR3 DNA reads TGTGCCTGGAGTGTACCCTGGGGGAACGCTTTCTTT. Translation gives CAWSVPWGNAFF. The J gene is TRBJ1-1, the V gene TRBV30; D is perhaps TRBD1 (5 bases). The germline V and J ends were trimmed by 0 bases and 11 bases, with 13 bases remaining between them. The germline CDR1 and CDR2 sequences are GTSNPN and SVGIG (reference sequence). The CDR3 spans 12 residues.

The chain has TRBV9 and TRBJ2-3; 10 nucleotides line up with TRBD2. The CDR3 loop spans 18 amino acids. The V and J ends lost 4 bases and 0 bases, in that order; junction bases with no gene match: 11. The germline CDR1 and CDR2 sequences are SGDLS and YYNGEE. The CDR3 DNA sequence: TGTGCCAGCAGCATCGGACTAGCGGTGACAACTAGCACAGATACGCAGTATTTT. It is translated as CASSIGLAVTTSTDTQYF. Using reference TRBV9 and TRBJ2-3 for the parts outside the CDR3, the full variable domain is DSGVTQTPKHLITATGQRVTLRCSPRSGDLSVYWYQQSLDQGLQFLIQYYNGEERAKGNILERFSAQQFPDLHSELNLSSLELGDSALYFCASSIGLAVTTSTDTQYFGPGTRLTVL.

The chain has TRBV15 and TRBJ1-3, with D perhaps TRBD1 (6 bases). The CDR3 is made up of 17 amino acids. CDR1 LNHNV and CDR2 YYDKDF come from the germline V gene (reference sequence). Trimming stripped 0 bases from V and 4 bases from J, with 16 bases between. The CDR3, as DNA: TGTGCCACCAGCAGAGATCTCTGGAAAGGGGGAGGAAACACCATATATTTT. Residues: CATSRDLWKGGGNTIYF. Filled out from reference TRBV15 and TRBJ1-3, the complete variable domain reads DAMVIQNPRYQVTQFGKPVTLSCSQTLNHNVMYWYQQKSSQAPKLLFHYYDKDFNNEADTPDNFQSRRPNTSFCFLDIRSPGLGDTAMYLCATSRDLWKGGGNTIYFGEGSWLTVV.

The chain carries TRBV30 and TRBJ1-4; the D gene is possibly TRBD1 (5 bases). The CDR3 loop spans 14 amino acids. V was pared by 3 bases and J by 8 bases, with 16 bases between. Germline V gene lookup returns CDR1 GTSNPN and CDR2 SVGIG (reference sequence). In DNA, the CDR3 is TGTGCCTGGAGCCGTGGGGGGAGCCACGAAAAACTGTTTTTT. Encoded protein: CAWSRGGSHEKLFF. Based on the CDR3 plus reference TRBV30 and TRBJ1-4, the full variable domain is SQTIHQWPATLVQPVGSPLSLECTVEGTSNPNLYWYRQAAGRGLQLLFYSVGIGQISSEVPQNLSASRPQDRQFILSSKKLLLSDSGFYLCAWSRGGSHEKLFFGSGTQLSVL.

The V and J genes are TRBV4-1 and TRBJ2-7; 10 nucleotides align to TRBD1. Germline assignment: CDR1 MGHRA and CDR2 YSYEKL. The CDR3 loop spans 14 amino acids. The V gene end was trimmed by 0 bases and the J gene end by 6 bases; junction bases not matched to a gene: 2. In nucleotides, the CDR3 is TGCGCCAGCAGCCAAGAATGGACAGGGGGCGAGCAGTACTTC. This codes for CASSQEWTGGEQYF.

Only one count was recorded for this clone. The genes are TRBV28 and TRBJ2-2; TRBD2 matches 10 bases. CDR1 and CDR2 from the germline V gene are MDHEN and SYDVKM. The CDR3 loop spans 24 amino acids. The J segment lost 2 bases and the V segment lost 3 bases, leaving 27 bases of the junction unmatched. The CDR3 DNA follows: TGTGCCAGCAGTTTCTTAGGGCTTAGTGGTAGCGGGAGGCTCAATAAAAAAAACACCGGGGAGCTGTTTTTT. This codes for CASSFLGLSGSGRLNKKNTGELFF.

Notes on this clone: This sample also contains other DNA sequences that code for the same CDR3. This sequence joins TRBV9 and TRBJ2-7; D might be TRBD2 (5 bases). The V end was cut by 4 bases, the J end by 4 bases, with 12 bases between. Germline CDR1 SGDLS, CDR2 YYNGEE. The CDR3 extends over 13 amino acids. As DNA, the CDR3 is TGTGCCAGCAGCCGGGATTCCGGGTACGAGCAGTACTTC. Amino acid sequence: CASSRDSGYEQYF. Complete variable domain (other parts from reference TRBV9 and TRBJ2-7): DSGVTQTPKHLITATGQRVTLRCSPRSGDLSVYWYQQSLDQGLQFLIQYYNGEERAKGNILERFSAQQFPDLHSELNLSSLELGDSALYFCASSRDSGYEQYFGPGTRLTVT.

This CDR3 reads CASKQGQHTDTQYF. The CDR3 DNA sequence: TGTGCCAGCAAGCAAGGGCAGCACACAGATACGCAGTATTTT. J is TRBJ2-3 and V is TRBV11-1; D unclear. This CDR3 contains 14 residues. The V gene lost 7 bases and the J gene lost 2 bases, with 13 bases spanning the gap. CDR1 is SGHAT and CDR2 is FQDESV in the germline V gene (reference sequence).

The V call is TRBV5-4, the J call TRBJ2-2; 16 nucleotides agree with TRBD2. This CDR3 is built from 17 residues. Trimming took 3 bases from V and 5 from J; bases not matched to a gene: 4. Germline lookup yields CDR1 SGHNT and CDR2 YYREEE (reference sequence). The CDR3 coding sequence is TGTGCCAGCAGCTCCGGGACTAGCGGGGGGGTTACCGGGGAGCTGTTTTTT. Amino acid sequence: CASSSGTSGGVTGELFF.

The chain combines TRBV7-2 with TRBJ2-7; D not certain. Deletions cut 4 bases from V and 7 bases from J, with 17 bases between. Germline V gene data show CDR1 as SGHTA and CDR2 as FQGNSA. CDR3 size: 14 residues. This chain's CDR3 is CASSSDFRVREQYF. In DNA, the CDR3 is TGTGCCAGCAGCTCTGACTTTAGGGTGAGGGAGCAGTACTTC.

The rearrangement links TRBV11-2 to TRBJ2-1; D gene ambiguous. V lost 1 base, J lost 6 bases, and 7 bases lay in between. The CDR3 is 13 amino acids. Germline CDR1 is SGHAT and CDR2 is FQNNGV. CDR3 DNA sequence: TGTGCCAGCAGCTTAGGCCTGGTCAATGAGCAGTTCTTC. It encodes CASSLGLVNEQFF.

This clone was picked up a small number of times. This chain joins TRBV9 and TRBJ2-1, with 8 bases aligning to TRBD2. The germline V gene has CDR1 SGDLS and CDR2 YYNGEE. The junction had 5 bases not matched to a gene; V was cut back by 0 bases and J by 9 bases. The CDR3 is 14 residues long. CDR3 in amino acids: CASSVAWTSTEQFF. The CDR3 DNA sequence: TGTGCCAGCAGCGTAGCTTGGACTAGCACTGAGCAGTTCTTC.

This clone came up a few times. Other DNA sequences in the same sample also yield this CDR3. The V gene is TRBV28, the J gene TRBJ1-1; 9 nucleotides align to TRBD1. V shed 5 bases and J 10 bases; nucleotides not matched to a gene: 5. Germline V gives CDR1 MDHEN, CDR2 SYDVKM. CDR3 length: 12 residues. CDR3 residues: CASSPPDRGAFF. The CDR3 DNA is TGTGCCAGCAGTCCGCCGGACAGGGGAGCTTTCTTT.

This CDR3 is CASSPQGPGGETQYF. The CDR3 DNA reads TGTGCCAGCAGCCCCCAGGGCCCTGGGGGAGAGACCCAGTACTTC. V is TRBV5-6 and J is TRBJ2-5; either TRBD1 or TRBD2 may fit D (5 bases each). CDR3 length: 15 amino acids. The germline CDR1 and CDR2 sequences are SGHDT and YYEEEE. Trimming took off 4 bases at V and 4 bases at J, with 17 bases between the two ends.

This chain uses TRBV10-3 with TRBJ2-5; 7 bases line up with TRBD1. The germline gives CDR1 ENHRY, CDR2 SYGVKD. The length of the CDR3 is 13 residues. V lost 6 bases to trimming and J lost 2 bases; unmatched junction nucleotides: 3. The DNA of the CDR3 is TGTGCCATCAGAACGGGACAGCAAGAGACCCAGTACTTC. Amino acids: CAIRTGQQETQYF.

The count of this clone is one. The chain employs TRBV29-1 and TRBJ2-7, with TRBD2 matching 9 bases. The ends lost 6 bases at V and 0 bases at J; junction bases unmatched: 18. The CDR3 is 18 residues long. Looked up from germline, CDR1 is SQVTM and CDR2 is ANQGSEA. The CDR3 DNA is TGCAGCGTCCGGGGTATGGCTAGCGGGGACCTAAGCTCCTACGAGCAGTACTTC. It specifies CSVRGMASGDLSSYEQYF.

DNA of the CDR3: TGTGCCAGTACGCCGAGCAGCTATCAGCCCCAGCATTTT. Translation: CASTPSSYQPQHF. The genes are TRBV19 and TRBJ1-5; D unresolved. Trimming took 7 bases from V and 5 from J, leaving 12 bases between them. This CDR3 has 13 residues. The germline gives CDR1 LNHDA, CDR2 SQIVND (reference sequence).

V usage is TRBV5-6 and J usage is TRBJ2-1; 7 positions match TRBD1. V was clipped by 3 bases and J by 11 bases; unmatched bases: 2. Germline V gene sequence: CDR1 SGHDT, CDR2 YYEEEE. The CDR3 is 11 amino acids. The CDR3 loop is CASSWDSQQFF. The CDR3 DNA reads TGTGCCAGCAGCTGGGACAGTCAGCAGTTCTTC.

The V and J genes are TRBV29-1 and TRBJ2-5, with 10 bases fitting TRBD1. Germline trimming cut 7 bases from V and 4 bases from J; bases unmatched to any gene: 9. CDR1 and CDR2 from the germline V gene are SQVTM and ANQGSEA. The CDR3 runs 14 residues. The DNA of the CDR3 is TGCAGCGCCTCACACCGGGACAGGGGAGAGACCCAGTACTTC. Its translation is CSASHRDRGETQYF.

The chain carries TRBV6-4 and TRBJ2-3; no clear D gene. V lost 6 bases, J lost 8 bases, and 18 bases lay in between. Per the germline V gene, CDR1 is MRHNA and CDR2 is SNTAGT. CDR3 length: 14 amino acids. CDR3 in DNA: TGTGCCAGCAGCGCCAACCCGGATGCTAGTACGCAGTATTTT. It yields the protein CASSANPDASTQYF.

The chain employs TRBV28 and TRBJ1-2; 8 positions agree with TRBD1. CDR3 size: 17 residues. Germline CDR1 is MDHEN and CDR2 is SYDVKM. With V trimmed by 6 bases and J by 2 bases, 14 bases remained unmatched. The CDR3 sequence is CASRQTTTTGGNYGYTF. CDR3 coding DNA: TGTGCCAGCAGACAAACTACCACCACAGGGGGGAACTATGGCTACACCTTC.

This sequence joins TRBV5-1 and TRBJ1-2; D perhaps matches TRBD1 (5 bases). Trimming cost V 4 bases and J 8 bases, with 15 bases left between them. The CDR3 is 13 residues long. Per germline, CDR1 SGHRS and CDR2 YFSETQ. CDR3 in amino acids: CASSPLSGHGYTF. As DNA, the CDR3 is TGCGCCAGCAGCCCTCTTTCGGGGCACGGCTACACCTTC.

The chain is built from TRBV9 and TRBJ2-2; 8 nucleotides agree with TRBD2. Trimming took 0 bases from V and 1 from J; bases not matched to a gene: 2. CDR1 and CDR2 (germline): SGDLS, YYNGEE. This CDR3 has 16 residues. In DNA, the CDR3 is TGTGCCAGCAGCGTAGGTACTAGCGGGAACACCGGGGAGCTGTTTTTT. This encodes CASSVGTSGNTGELFF. The entire variable domain, with the rest obtained from reference TRBV9 and TRBJ2-2, is as follows: DSGVTQTPKHLITATGQRVTLRCSPRSGDLSVYWYQQSLDQGLQFLIQYYNGEERAKGNILERFSAQQFPDLHSELNLSSLELGDSALYFCASSVGTSGNTGELFFGEGSRLTVL.

The chain couples TRBV11-2 to TRBJ2-3; weak D call: TRBD2 (5 bases). Between the trimmed V and J ends, which lost 5 bases and 6 bases, there was a span of 18 bases. Germline assignment: CDR1 SGHAT and CDR2 FQNNGV. The CDR3 has 15 amino acids. This CDR3 is CASSLRGSPEDTQYF. For the CDR3, the DNA is TGTGCCAGCAGCCTTAGAGGGAGTCCCGAGGATACGCAGTATTTT.